These 3 T cell receptor beta chains were all obtained from the same sample, sequenced in a study of OX40 agonist ivuxolimab in advanced cancers. Libraries were prepared by immunoSEQ multiplex PCR; TCRdb keeps only in-frame clonotypes and omits some of them. The sample lists about 47,000 clones, around four fifths seen once, with under 25% in the top ten. The specimen comprised CD4+ or CD8+ T cells sorted from blood, sampled in a trial of the OX40 agonist ivuxolimab. These receptors came from an adult with an advanced solid tumor such as melanoma, head and neck, liver or kidney cancer.

The chain couples TRBV13 to TRBJ2-7, with a possible D match to TRBD2 (5 bases). The germline V gene encodes CDR1 PRHDT and CDR2 FYEKMQ (reference sequence). The CDR3 extends over 14 amino acids. Trimming stripped 5 bases from V and 3 bases from J, with 14 bases between. The CDR3: CASSPSLGDYEQYF. DNA for the CDR3: TGTGCCAGCAGCCCAAGCCTCGGGGACTACGAGCAGTACTTC.

J is TRBJ2-3 and V is TRBV27; D is unclear. Germline lookup yields CDR1 MNHEY and CDR2 SMNVEV (reference sequence). The CDR3 is 12 amino acids. V gave up 0 bases and J gave up 4 bases, with 2 bases separating them. The CDR3 sequence is CASSLSADTQYF. The CDR3 bases are TGTGCCAGCAGTTTATCAGCAGATACGCAGTATTTT.

V usage is TRBV5-1 and J usage is TRBJ1-1, with D unresolved. Per germline, CDR1 SGHRS and CDR2 YFSETQ. This CDR3 contains 11 residues. Trimming shortened V by 0 bases and J by 8 bases, and 5 bases separated the two germline ends. The CDR3 protein is CASSLGDEAFF. CDR3 nucleotides: TGCGCCAGCAGCTTGGGCGACGAAGCTTTCTTT.